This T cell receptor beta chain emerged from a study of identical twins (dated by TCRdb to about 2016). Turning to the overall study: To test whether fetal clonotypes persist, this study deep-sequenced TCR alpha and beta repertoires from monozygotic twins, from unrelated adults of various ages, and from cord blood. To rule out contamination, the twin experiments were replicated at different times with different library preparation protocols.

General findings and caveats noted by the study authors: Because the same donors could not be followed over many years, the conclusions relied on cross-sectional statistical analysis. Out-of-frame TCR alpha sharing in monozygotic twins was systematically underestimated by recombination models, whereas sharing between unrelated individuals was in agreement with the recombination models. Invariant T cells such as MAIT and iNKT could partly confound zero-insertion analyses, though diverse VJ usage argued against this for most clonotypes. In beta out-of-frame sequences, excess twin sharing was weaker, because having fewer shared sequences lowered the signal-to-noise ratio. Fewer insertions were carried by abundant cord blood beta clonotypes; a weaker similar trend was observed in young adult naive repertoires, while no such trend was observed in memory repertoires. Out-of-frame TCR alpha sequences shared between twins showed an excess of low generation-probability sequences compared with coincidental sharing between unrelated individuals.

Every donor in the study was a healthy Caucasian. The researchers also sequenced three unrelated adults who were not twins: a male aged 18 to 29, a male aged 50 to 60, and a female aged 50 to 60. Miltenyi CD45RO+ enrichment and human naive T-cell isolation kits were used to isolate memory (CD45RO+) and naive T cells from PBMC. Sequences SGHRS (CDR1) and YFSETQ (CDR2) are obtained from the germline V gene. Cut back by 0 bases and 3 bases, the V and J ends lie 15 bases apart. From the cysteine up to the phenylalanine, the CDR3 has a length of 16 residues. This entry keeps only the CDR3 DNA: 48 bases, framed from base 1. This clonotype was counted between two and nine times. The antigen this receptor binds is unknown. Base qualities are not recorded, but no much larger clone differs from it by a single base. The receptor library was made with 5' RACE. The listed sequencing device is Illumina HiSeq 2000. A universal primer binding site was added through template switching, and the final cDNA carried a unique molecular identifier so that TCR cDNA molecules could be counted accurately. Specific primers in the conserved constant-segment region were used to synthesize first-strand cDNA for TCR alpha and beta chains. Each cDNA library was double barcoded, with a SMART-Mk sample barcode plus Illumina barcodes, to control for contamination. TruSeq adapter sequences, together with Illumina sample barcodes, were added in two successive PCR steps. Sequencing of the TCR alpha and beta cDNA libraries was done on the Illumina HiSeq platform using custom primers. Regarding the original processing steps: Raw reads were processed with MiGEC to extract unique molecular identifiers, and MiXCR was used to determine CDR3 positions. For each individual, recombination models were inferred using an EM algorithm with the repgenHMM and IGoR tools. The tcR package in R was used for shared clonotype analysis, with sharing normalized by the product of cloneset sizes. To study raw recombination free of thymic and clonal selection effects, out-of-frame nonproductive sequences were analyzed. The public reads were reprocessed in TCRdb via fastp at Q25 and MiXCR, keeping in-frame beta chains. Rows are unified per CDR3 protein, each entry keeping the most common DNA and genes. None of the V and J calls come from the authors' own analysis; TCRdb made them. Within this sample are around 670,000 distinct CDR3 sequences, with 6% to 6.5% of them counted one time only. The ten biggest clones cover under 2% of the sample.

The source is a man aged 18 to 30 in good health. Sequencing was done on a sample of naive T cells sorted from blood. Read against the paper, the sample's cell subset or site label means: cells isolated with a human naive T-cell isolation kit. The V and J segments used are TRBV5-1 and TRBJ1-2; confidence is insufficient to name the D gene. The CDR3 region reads CASSLGVGVFDYGYTF. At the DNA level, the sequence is TGCGCCAGCAGCTTGGGGGTGGGAGTATTCGACTATGGCTACACCTTC.